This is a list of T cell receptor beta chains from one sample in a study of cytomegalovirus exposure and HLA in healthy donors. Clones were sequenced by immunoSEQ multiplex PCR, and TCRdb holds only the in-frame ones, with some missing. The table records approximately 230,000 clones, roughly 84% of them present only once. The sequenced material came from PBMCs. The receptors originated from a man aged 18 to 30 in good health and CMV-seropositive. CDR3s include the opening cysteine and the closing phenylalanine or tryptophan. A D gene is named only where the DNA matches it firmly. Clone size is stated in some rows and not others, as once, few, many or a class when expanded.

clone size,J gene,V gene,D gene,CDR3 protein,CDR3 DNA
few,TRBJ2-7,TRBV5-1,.,CASSSADEGEQYF,TGCGCCAGCAGCTCCGCGGATGAAGGGGAGCAGTACTTC
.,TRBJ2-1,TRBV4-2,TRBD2,CASRPGWAGAYNEQFF,TGTGCCAGCCGACCGGGTTGGGCGGGGGCCTACAATGAGCAGTTCTTC
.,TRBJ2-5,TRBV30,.,CAWREYQETQYF,TGTGCCTGGAGGGAGTACCAAGAGACCCAGTACTTC
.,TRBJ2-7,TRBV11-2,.,CASSPGLHEQYF,TGTGCCAGCAGTCCCGGGCTCCACGAGCAGTACTTC
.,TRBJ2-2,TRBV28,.,CASSLSRLVPGELFF,TGTGCCAGCAGTTTATCGCGTCTAGTCCCCGGGGAGCTGTTTTTT
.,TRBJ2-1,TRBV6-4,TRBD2,CASSDSTGGGEQFF,TGTGCCAGCAGTGACTCAACGGGAGGAGGTGAGCAGTTCTTC
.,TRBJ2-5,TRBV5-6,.,CASSLGPKETQYF,TGTGCCAGCAGCTTGGGGCCGAAAGAGACCCAGTACTTC
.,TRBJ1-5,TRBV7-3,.,CASSLNGDQPQHF,TGTGCCAGCAGCTTAAATGGGGATCAGCCCCAGCATTTT
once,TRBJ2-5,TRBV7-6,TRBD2,CASSRGSASGNQETQYF,TGTGCCAGCAGTAGGGGGTCGGCTAGCGGGAATCAAGAGACCCAGTACTTC
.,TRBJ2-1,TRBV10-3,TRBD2,CAISEKSGTSSEQFF,TGTGCCATCAGTGAAAAATCCGGGACTAGCAGTGAGCAGTTCTTC
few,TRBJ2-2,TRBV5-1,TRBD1,CASSLGDRVLPGELFF,TGCGCCAGCAGCTTGGGGGACAGGGTACTTCCCGGGGAGCTGTTTTTT
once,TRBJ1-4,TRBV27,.,CASSPPSGELFF,TGTGCCAGCAGTCCCCCCAGCGGTGAACTGTTTTTT
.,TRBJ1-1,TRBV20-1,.,CSEVFLKAFF,TGCAGTGAGGTCTTCTTAAAAGCTTTCTTT
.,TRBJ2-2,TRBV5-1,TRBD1,CASSLGQGNTGELFF,TGCGCCAGCAGCTTGGGACAGGGTAATACCGGGGAGCTGTTTTTT
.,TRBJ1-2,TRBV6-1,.,CASSEARYRELDGYTF,TGTGCCAGCAGTGAGGCCAGGTATAGGGAGCTTGATGGCTACACCTTC
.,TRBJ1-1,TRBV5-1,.,CASSSGGPNTEAFF,TGCGCCAGCAGCTCGGGGGGGCCGAACACTGAAGCTTTCTTT
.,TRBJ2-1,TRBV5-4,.,CASSPAAGYSSYNEQFF,TGTGCCAGCAGCCCCGCAGCCGGGTACAGCTCCTACAATGAGCAGTTCTTC
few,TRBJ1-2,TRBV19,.,CASSIDRGAKAYGYTF,TGTGCCAGTAGTATAGATCGGGGGGCGAAGGCCTATGGCTACACCTTC
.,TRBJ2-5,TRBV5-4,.,CASSLQGQETQYF,TGTGCCAGCAGCTTACAGGGCCAAGAGACCCAGTACTTC
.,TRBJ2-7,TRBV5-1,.,CASSLGYEQYF,TGCGCCAGCAGCTTGGGCTACGAGCAGTACTTC
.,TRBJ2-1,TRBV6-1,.,CASSEAPVEGNEQFF,TGTGCCAGCAGTGAAGCGCCGGTTGAGGGGAATGAGCAGTTCTTC
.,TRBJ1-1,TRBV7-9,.,CASSYTGMNTEAFF,TGTGCCAGCAGCTACACAGGTATGAACACTGAAGCTTTCTTT
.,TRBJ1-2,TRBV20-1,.,CSAIRGRGYTF,TGCAGTGCTATACGCGGGCGAGGCTACACCTTC
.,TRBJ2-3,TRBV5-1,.,CASSPTTTGTDTQYF,TGCGCCAGCAGCCCGACTACCACTGGGACAGATACGCAGTATTTT
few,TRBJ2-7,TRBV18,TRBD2,CASSSRTSGRRREQYF,TGTGCCAGCTCATCCAGGACTAGCGGGAGAAGAAGGGAGCAGTACTTC
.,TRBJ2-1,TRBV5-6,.,CASSRRGLAVSRNEQFF,TGTGCCAGCAGCCGCCGGGGTTTAGCGGTATCTAGAAATGAGCAGTTCTTC
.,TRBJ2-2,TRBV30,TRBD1,CAWSRGQGFGELFF,TGTGCCTGGAGTCGGGGACAGGGATTCGGGGAGCTGTTTTTT
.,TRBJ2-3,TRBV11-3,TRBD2,CASSKGDAGVTDTQYF,TGTGCCAGCAGCAAAGGGGATGCGGGAGTCACAGATACGCAGTATTTT